A single sample is the source of the 29 T cell receptor beta chains below, sequenced in a study of T cells in Graves' hyperthyroidism and ophthalmopathy. From RNA transcripts, TCR beta CDR3 regions were amplified. Initially, a first-round RT-PCR of the TCR CDR3 employed the HTBI primer set. TCRdb passed the multiplex PCR reads through MiXCR, listing each CDR3 protein once. The sample records 750,000 to 950,000 distinct CDR3 sequences, roughly 40% being singletons. Sequencing input: blood. The receptors derive from a man between 18 and 29 years old with Graves' hyperthyroidism.

In this sample, this clonotype turned up many times. The CDR3 here is CASSPGYTEAFF. In nucleotides, the CDR3 is TGTGCCAGCAGCCCGGGGTACACTGAAGCTTTCTTT. The V gene is TRBV7-9, the J gene TRBJ1-1; no reliable D call. The V gene lost 5 bases and the J gene lost 3 bases, with 7 bases spanning the gap. The germline V gene encodes CDR1 SEHNR and CDR2 FQNEAQ (reference sequence). CDR3 length: 12 residues.

This clonotype has ten or more counts. The chain's CDR3 is CASSPDGSYGYTF. CDR3 in DNA: TGTGCCAGCAGTCCCGACGGTAGCTATGGCTACACCTTC. The chain recombines TRBV6-1 with TRBJ1-2; D uncertain. V shed 5 bases and J shed 4 bases, with 11 bases lying between them. This CDR3 spans 13 amino acids. Germline V gene lookup returns CDR1 MNHNS and CDR2 SASEGT.

V gene TRBV2 combines with J gene TRBJ2-5; D could derive from TRBD1 or TRBD2 (5 bases each). V lost 11 bases, J lost 5 bases, and 15 bases lay in between. The CDR3 is made up of 12 amino acids. The germline gives CDR1 SNHLY, CDR2 FYNNEI. This CDR3 reads CARVGDGETQYF. DNA of the CDR3: TGTGCCCGCGTGGGGGACGGGGAGACCCAGTACTTC.

This clonotype was seen a few times. The chain has TRBV5-4 and TRBJ1-2; D is undetermined. CDR1 and CDR2 from the germline V gene are SGHNT and YYREEE (reference sequence). Trimming took 1 base from V and 4 from J, leaving 14 bases between them. CDR3 length: 15 residues. The CDR3 region is CASSLLRAKRYGYTF. In DNA form, the CDR3 reads TGTGCCAGCAGCTTGCTGAGGGCCAAGCGCTATGGCTACACCTTC.

The chain has TRBV6-6 and TRBJ1-1, with D possibly being TRBD1 (6 bases). V dropped 6 bases and J dropped 0 bases, with 11 bases sitting between them. The CDR3 contains 14 residues. Germline V CDR1 and CDR2: MNHNY, SVGAGI (reference sequence). CDR3 in DNA: TGTGCCAGCAGGTCCGACAGGATGAACACTGAAGCTTTCTTT. It encodes CASRSDRMNTEAFF.

This clonotype was observed a handful of times. The J gene is TRBJ1-1, the V gene TRBV7-2; 7 nucleotides align to TRBD1. CDR1 is SGHTA, CDR2 FQGNSA, per germline. The CDR3 runs to 14 residues. V was pared by 6 bases and J by 1 base, with 5 bases of the junction left unmatched. CDR3: CASRTGAGNTEAFF. CDR3 nucleotides: TGTGCCAGCAGAACAGGGGCTGGGAACACTGAAGCTTTCTTT.

The chain couples TRBV4-1 to TRBJ1-5; D uncertain. The germline CDR1 and CDR2 sequences are MGHRA and YSYEKL. The CDR3 runs 12 residues. Between the trimmed V and J ends, which lost 1 base and 11 bases, there was a span of 9 bases. CDR3 DNA: TGCGCCAGCAGCCAAGTCGGGCAGACCCAGCATTTT. This encodes CASSQVGQTQHF.

This clonotype was detected a few times. The chain links TRBV20-1 to TRBJ1-3; D possibly corresponds to TRBD1 (5 bases). The CDR3 loop spans 14 amino acids. V shed 5 bases and J shed 4 bases, with 15 bases lying between them. From germline, CDR1 is DFQATT and CDR2 SNEGSKA (reference sequence). This chain's CDR3 is CSAPHQGAGNTIYF. CDR3 DNA sequence: TGCAGTGCTCCCCACCAAGGGGCGGGAAACACCATATATTTT.

This clonotype was seen a single time. The chain combines TRBV29-1 with TRBJ2-1; TRBD1 agrees at 9 bases. This CDR3 has 14 residues. Germline CDR1 is SQVTM and CDR2 is ANQGSEA. The V segment lost 5 bases and the J segment 8 bases; nucleotides outside the gene matches: 10. CDR3 nucleotides: TGCAGCGTTCCTCCGGGACAGGGAACCTATGAGCAGTTCTTC. It specifies CSVPPGQGTYEQFF.

This clonotype was detected only a few times. The chain couples TRBV7-6 to TRBJ1-3; no reliable D call. Between the trimmed V and J ends, which lost 1 base and 3 bases, there was a span of 13 bases. Looked up from germline, CDR1 is SGHVS and CDR2 is FNYEAQ. The CDR3 has 16 residues. The chain's CDR3 is CASSLGVAGYGNTIYF. CDR3 coding DNA: TGTGCCAGCAGCTTAGGGGTAGCGGGATATGGAAACACCATATATTTT.

The chain uses TRBV6-6 and TRBJ2-6, with D possibly matching TRBD2 (5 bases). The CDR3 sequence is 17 residues long. The germline V and J ends were trimmed by 11 bases and 0 bases, with 20 bases remaining between them. In germline, CDR1 is MNHNY, CDR2 SVGAGI (reference sequence). The CDR3: CAALEGSYLSGANVLTF. The DNA of the CDR3 is TGTGCCGCATTAGAGGGTTCCTACCTCTCTGGGGCCAACGTCCTGACTTTC.

The J gene is TRBJ1-2, the V gene TRBV12-3 or TRBV12-4; no reliable D call. The CDR3 has 13 residues. Trimming cost V 5 bases and J 8 bases, with 15 bases left between them. The CDR3 spells CASSAGQPRGYTF. For the CDR3, the DNA is TGTGCCAGCAGTGCCGGGCAACCTAGGGGCTACACCTTC.

The rearrangement uses TRBV6-5 and TRBJ1-1; the D is unclear. The CDR3 has 14 amino acids. In germline, CDR1 is MNHEY, CDR2 SVGAGI. V was cut by 2 bases and J by 4 bases, with 11 bases left in between. The CDR3 coding sequence is TGTGCCAGCAGTTACCCTGAGGGAGGCACTGAAGCTTTCTTT. Protein sequence: CASSYPEGGTEAFF.

This clonotype has at least ten counts. This chain joins TRBV10-2 and TRBJ2-5; the match to TRBD1 covers 9 bases. The germline gives CDR1 WSHSY, CDR2 SAAADI. V dropped 7 bases and J dropped 5; count of bases not matched to a gene: 11. This CDR3 is built from 15 residues. Here the CDR3 DNA reads TGCGCCAGCATGGGAGACAGGGGGATTTTGGAGACCCAGTACTTC. Translation: CASMGDRGILETQYF.

The sample holds a few counts of this clonotype. The CDR3 coding sequence is TGTGCCAGCAGCCCCGGCCGGGGCTGGGGCACTGAAGCTTTCTTT. Residues: CASSPGRGWGTEAFF. The V gene is TRBV5-5, the J gene TRBJ1-1, with a weak D call TRBD1 (5 bases). The CDR3 consists of 15 residues. V was clipped by 4 bases and J by 4 bases, with 17 bases between them. Germline loops: CDR1 SGHKS, CDR2 YYEKEE (reference sequence).

Only one count was recorded for this clonotype. The J gene is TRBJ2-6, the V gene TRBV6-1, with no clear D. Looked up from germline, CDR1 is MNHNS and CDR2 is SASEGT. Trimming left V 5 bases short and J 5 bases short, with 10 bases between. CDR3 length: 14 amino acids. CDR3 region: CASSRSVRANVLTF. CDR3 coding DNA: TGTGCCAGCAGTAGGTCAGTGAGGGCCAACGTCCTGACTTTC.

This clonotype was recorded a few times. At one end the junction does not follow the germline gene, possibly because of a read error. The chain joins TRBV7-2 to TRBJ2-7; D gene uncertain. Germline CDR1 is SGHTA and CDR2 is FQGNSA. This CDR3 region has 14 residues. CDR3 DNA sequence: TGCGCCAGCAGCCAAGAGACCCGATTTTACGAGCAGTACTTC. This encodes CASSQETRFYEQYF.

The chain links TRBV7-2 to TRBJ2-7; weak D call: TRBD1 (6 bases). There are 14 residues in the CDR3. Germline CDR1 and CDR2: SGHTA and FQGNSA. V lost 7 bases, J lost 3 bases, and 16 bases lay in between. The DNA for the CDR3 is TGTGCCAGCATATTCGGGGCAGGGGACTACGAGCAGTACTTC. This encodes CASIFGAGDYEQYF.

The chain recombines TRBV20-1 with TRBJ2-7; D is perhaps TRBD1 or TRBD2 (6 bases each). Per germline, CDR1 DFQATT and CDR2 SNEGSKA (reference sequence). V was cut by 0 bases and J by 2 bases, with 14 bases left in between. The CDR3 runs to 15 residues. The CDR3 DNA is TGCAGTGCTAGAGATTCGGTGAGGGGGGCCTACGAGCAGTACTTC. This sequence encodes CSARDSVRGAYEQYF.

This chain joins TRBV6-5 and TRBJ2-5, with D possibly matching TRBD1 (6 bases). This CDR3 is built from 14 residues. V lost 3 bases and J 2 bases, leaving 10 bases between the germline ends. Germline V gives CDR1 MNHEY, CDR2 SVGAGI. The DNA for the CDR3 is TGTGCCAGCAGTTATTCGGACAGTCAAGAGACCCAGTACTTC. It translates to CASSYSDSQETQYF.

V and J are TRBV9 and TRBJ1-1; D is perhaps TRBD1 (5 bases). Germline-derived CDR1 and CDR2 are SGDLS and YYNGEE. Trimming left V 7 bases short and J 4 bases short, with 20 bases between. This CDR3 has 15 residues. The CDR3 bases are TGTGCCAGCTCACCGAAACCGACCGGGGGCACTGAAGCTTTCTTT. This translates into CASSPKPTGGTEAFF.

This clonotype was seen many times. The rearrangement links TRBV12-3 or TRBV12-4 to TRBJ1-1; D possibly corresponds to TRBD1 (5 bases). This CDR3 has 13 residues. V lost 1 base and J 11 bases, leaving 14 bases between the germline ends. The CDR3 bases are TGTGCCAGCAGTTTAGGGGCCAGGGCGGACGCTTTCTTT. It translates to CASSLGARADAFF.

Comments on this clonotype: A read error may explain this, as a much larger clone is one base away. The final CDR3 position lacks the conserved phenylalanine or tryptophan, pointing to a likely read error. CDR3 loop: CSARDAGTEAFL. The CDR3 nucleotides are TGCAGTGCTAGAGATGCAGGGACTGAAGCTTTCCTT. V and J are TRBV20-1 and TRBJ1-1, with D perhaps TRBD1 (5 bases). The germline CDR1 and CDR2 sequences are DFQATT and SNEGSKA (reference sequence). The CDR3 length is 12 residues. V lost 0 bases and J lost 5, with 7 bases in between.

This clonotype was counted ten times or more. This may arise from a read error, as a much more abundant clone is one base away. As DNA, the CDR3 is TGTGCCAGCAGTGAACCCTACGAGCAGTACTTC. It translates to CASSEPYEQYF. The chain joins TRBV2 to TRBJ2-7; D uncertain. Germline CDR1 and CDR2: SNHLY and FYNNEI. Trimming removed 2 bases from V and 2 bases from J, with 1 base in between. The CDR3 is made up of 11 amino acids.

The V gene is TRBV20-1, the J gene TRBJ2-7, with D possibly being TRBD2 (5 bases). The CDR3 has 14 amino acids. Germline CDR1 is DFQATT and CDR2 is SNEGSKA (reference sequence). The ends were cut back, 5 bases at V and 0 bases at J, with 14 bases in the middle. The CDR3 spells CSADSGGLSYEQYF. The DNA of the CDR3 is TGCAGTGCTGATTCGGGCGGGCTCTCCTACGAGCAGTACTTC.

In its sample, this clonotype was seen a few times. The chain couples TRBV6-5 to TRBJ1-6; 8 nucleotides agree with TRBD1. CDR3 length: 13 amino acids. Germline values: CDR1 MNHEY, CDR2 SVGAGI. The trim removed 2 bases at V and 10 bases at J, leaving 1 base unmatched. The CDR3 region has the DNA TGTGCCAGCAGTTACGGACAGGGATCACCCCTCCACTTT. As protein: CASSYGQGSPLHF.

The gene calls are TRBV9 and TRBJ1-2; weak D call: TRBD1 (6 bases). V lost 4 bases to trimming and J lost 8 bases, with 24 bases between them. In germline, CDR1 is SGDLS, CDR2 YYNGEE. The CDR3 sequence is 16 residues long. The CDR3 is CASSPGVGTLLRGYTF. In DNA, the CDR3 is TGTGCCAGCAGCCCAGGAGTCGGGACACTCCTGAGAGGCTACACCTTC.

This clonotype was seen many times. The rearrangement links TRBV20-1 to TRBJ2-5; D gene uncertain. The CDR3 spans 13 residues. Trimming removed 6 bases at V and 7 bases at J, with 18 bases between. Germline V lookup: CDR1 DFQATT, CDR2 SNEGSKA (reference sequence). CDR3 sequence reads: CSAPLTASGTQYF. The CDR3 bases are TGCAGTGCCCCTTTGACCGCCTCAGGGACCCAGTACTTC.

This clonotype was picked up many times. The chain carries TRBV5-1 and TRBJ1-1, with D perhaps TRBD1 (6 bases). Trimming removed 0 bases at V and 3 bases at J, with 9 bases between. The CDR3 sequence is 14 residues long. Germline V gives CDR1 SGHRS, CDR2 YFSETQ. For the CDR3, the DNA is TGCGCCAGCAGCTTGGAACAGGGCTACACTGAAGCTTTCTTT. It is translated as CASSLEQGYTEAFF. Supplemented by reference TRBV5-1 and TRBJ1-1, the full variable domain reads KAGVTQTPRYLIKTRGQQVTLSCSPISGHRSVSWYQQTPGQGLQFLFEYFSETQRNKGNFPGRFSGRQFSNSRSEMNVSTLELGDSALYLCASSLEQGYTEAFFGQGTRLTVV.